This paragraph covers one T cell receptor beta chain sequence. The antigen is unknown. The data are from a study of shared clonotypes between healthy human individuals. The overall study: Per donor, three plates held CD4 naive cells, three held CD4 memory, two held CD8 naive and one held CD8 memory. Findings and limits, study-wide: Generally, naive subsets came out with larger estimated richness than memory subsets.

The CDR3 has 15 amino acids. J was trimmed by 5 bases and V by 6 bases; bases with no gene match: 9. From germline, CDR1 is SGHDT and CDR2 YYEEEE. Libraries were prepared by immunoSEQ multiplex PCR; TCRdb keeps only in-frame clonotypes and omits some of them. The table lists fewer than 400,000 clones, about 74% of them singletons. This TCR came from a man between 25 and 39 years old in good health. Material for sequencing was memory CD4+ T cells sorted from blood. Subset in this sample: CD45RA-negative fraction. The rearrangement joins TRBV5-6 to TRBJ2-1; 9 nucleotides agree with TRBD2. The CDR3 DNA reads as TGTGCCAGCAACTCGGGACTAGCAGATCACAATGAGCAGTTCTTC. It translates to CASNSGLADHNEQFF.